This T cell receptor (beta chain) emerged from a study of OX40 agonist ivuxolimab in advanced cancers. With regard to the full study: Ivuxolimab was an agonistic, fully human IgG2 monoclonal antibody directed against OX40 (CD134), a costimulatory receptor. Intravenous ivuxolimab was administered to patients every 2 weeks at six dose levels: 0.01, 0.1, 0.3, 1.5, 3 and 10 mg/kg. Of the approximately 50 dose-escalation patients, hepatocellular carcinoma was present in some 19, melanoma in some 15, renal cell carcinoma in 9 and head and neck cancer in 9. The dose-escalation cohort was roughly 83% male with a mean age of around 64 years, ranging from about 20 to 80. Prior anti-PD-1, anti-PD-L1 or anti-CTLA-4 therapy was permitted, and checkpoint inhibitors had been received by about 36% of dose-escalation patients. Partial responses occurred in three dose-escalation patients, of whom one had hepatocellular carcinoma and two had cutaneous melanoma. Peripheral TCRbeta sequencing was intended to test whether TCR sequence diversity was altered and clonal T-cell expansion was caused by ivuxolimab. The paper covers the monotherapy dose-escalation part of the phase I ivuxolimab trial, which included N ≈ 57 patients.

Beyond this particular receptor, the publication reports: At doses from 0.1 to 3.0 mg/kg, clonal expansion was seen in both CD4+ and CD8+ blood T cells between baseline and week 6. After ivuxolimab, expanded clones were on average more numerous among CD8+ T cells than among CD4+ T cells. The antigen specificity of the peripheral T cells that underwent clonal expansion was not determined. Low levels of normalized T-cell clonal expansion were also seen in some nonresponding patients. Partial responders in the 0.1-3.0 mg/kg groups had among the lowest normalized peripheral clonal expansion, especially among CD8+ T cells.

Genomic DNA was isolated from the sorted cells so that the TCRbeta CDR3 region could be sequenced. The immunoSEQ Assay was used for sequencing of TCRbeta CDR3 regions. TCRdb retrieved this table from immuneACCESS and kept in-frame rearrangements only. Not all clones are present; in checked studies, unresolved V genes account for under half, and no reason is known for the remainder. The sample yields 40,000 to 45,000 clones; approximately 80% were counted once. Together, the top ten hold about 9.4% of the sample. Including the terminal cysteine and phenylalanine, the CDR3 comprises 15 residues. This entry keeps only the CDR3 DNA: 45 bases, framed from base 1. The junction shows trimming of 5 bases on V and 4 bases on J, and the gene matches do not reach 9 bases of it. For CDR1 and CDR2, the germline V gene lists SGDLS and YYNGEE. The trial excluded patients who had a history of autoimmune disease or who were on systemic immunosuppression. Peripheral blood for TCR sequencing was drawn from every dose cohort at baseline, at cycle 4 day 1 and at cycle 7 day 1. The samples were taken from a phase I, first-in-human, multicenter, open-label dose-escalation trial of ivuxolimab. Adults with locally advanced or metastatic melanoma, renal cell, hepatocellular, or head and neck squamous cell carcinoma were enrolled in the trial. Before TCR sequencing, CD4+ and CD8+ T cells were separately sorted from peripheral blood.

Concerning this clone: The specificity of this receptor is unknown. Base qualities are not at hand, and no much larger clone is one base apart.

The sample in question was CD4+ or CD8+ T cells sorted from blood, obtained in a trial of the OX40 agonist ivuxolimab. The sequence came from an adult with an advanced solid tumor such as melanoma, head and neck, liver or kidney cancer. Recombination joined TRBV9 with TRBJ2-3; the junction holds 8 bases that match TRBD2. The CDR3: CASRGGAGGPDTQYF. In nucleotides, the sequence is TGTGCCAGCAGAGGAGGGGCGGGAGGCCCAGATACGCAGTATTTT.